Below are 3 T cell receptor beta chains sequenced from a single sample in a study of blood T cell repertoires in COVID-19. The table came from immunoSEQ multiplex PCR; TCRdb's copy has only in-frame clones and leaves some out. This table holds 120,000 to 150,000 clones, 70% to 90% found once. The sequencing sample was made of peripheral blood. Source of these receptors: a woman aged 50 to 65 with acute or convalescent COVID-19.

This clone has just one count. CDR3 region: CASSQGGTNTGELFF. The CDR3 bases are TGTGCCAGCAGTCAGGGGGGTACGAACACCGGGGAGCTGTTTTTT. The rearrangement joins TRBV28 to TRBJ2-2, with D possibly matching TRBD1 (7 bases). V shed 5 bases and J shed 0 bases, with 10 bases lying between them. This CDR3 spans 15 amino acids. Germline V CDR1 and CDR2: MDHEN, SYDVKM.

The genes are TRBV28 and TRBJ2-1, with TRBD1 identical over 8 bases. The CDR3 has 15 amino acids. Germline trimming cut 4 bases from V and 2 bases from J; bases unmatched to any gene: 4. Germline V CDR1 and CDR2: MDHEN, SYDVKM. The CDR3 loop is CASSSNRGAYNEQFF. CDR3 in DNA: TGTGCCAGCAGTTCAAACAGGGGGGCCTACAATGAGCAGTTCTTC. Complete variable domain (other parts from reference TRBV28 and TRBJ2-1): DVKVTQSSRYLVKRTGEKVFLECVQDMDHENMFWYRQDPGLGLRLIYFSYDVKMKEKGDIPEGYSVSREKKERFSLILESASTNQTSMYLCASSSNRGAYNEQFFGPGTRLTVL.

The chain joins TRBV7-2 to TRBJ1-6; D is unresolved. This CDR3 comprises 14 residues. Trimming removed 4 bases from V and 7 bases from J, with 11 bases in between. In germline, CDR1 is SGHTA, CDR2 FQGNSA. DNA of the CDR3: TGTGCCAGCAGCTCAAGTTATGAGAATTCACCCCTCCACTTT. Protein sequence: CASSSSYENSPLHF.